This note documents a single T cell receptor beta chain sequence. The data stem from a study of cytomegalovirus exposure and HLA in healthy donors. The V gene end was trimmed by 2 bases and the J gene end by 9 bases; junction bases not matched to a gene: 7. The CDR3 contains 14 residues. Per germline, CDR1 SGHNT and CDR2 YENEEA. PCR employed 60 Vbeta and 13 Jbeta primers. Sequencing used immunoSEQ multiplex PCR; TCRdb keeps in-frame clones, though not all of them. The data show more than 85,000 clones, with over 60% seen just once and over 2.5% held by the top ten. The source is an older woman in good health and CMV-seropositive. This chain joins TRBV11-3 and TRBJ2-1, with 7 bases aligning to TRBD2. The sequencing sample was made of PBMCs. This chain's CDR3 is CASSLTDSGGEQFF. For the CDR3, the DNA is TGTGCCAGCAGCTTAACTGATTCGGGGGGTGAGCAGTTCTTC. The full variable domain, in which reference TRBV11-3 and TRBJ2-1 provide the parts outside the CDR3, is EAGVVQSPRYKIIEKKQPVAFWCNPISGHNTLYWYLQNLGQGPELLIRYENEEAVDDSQLPKDRFSAERLKGVDSTLKIQPAELGDSAVYLCASSLTDSGGEQFFGPGTRLTVL.